This T cell receptor beta chain was recovered during a study of T cell responses to AZD1222 COVID-19 vaccine. The repertoire was sequenced with immunoSEQ multiplex PCR; TCRdb's copy has only in-frame clones and lacks some. The table lists 58,000 or so clones, roughly 84% of them singletons. CDR1 and CDR2 (germline): SGHKS, YYEKEE (reference sequence). V lost 3 bases and J 6 bases, leaving 16 bases between the germline ends. The CDR3 contains 14 residues. This TCR was sampled from an adult in good health. V usage is TRBV5-5 and J usage is TRBJ2-7; D might be TRBD1 (5 bases). Sequenced material: peripheral blood, taken on day 0 of AZD1222 vaccination. DNA of the CDR3: TGTGCCAGCAGCTACGACTTGACAGACATCGAGCAGTACTTC. It translates to CASSYDLTDIEQYF.